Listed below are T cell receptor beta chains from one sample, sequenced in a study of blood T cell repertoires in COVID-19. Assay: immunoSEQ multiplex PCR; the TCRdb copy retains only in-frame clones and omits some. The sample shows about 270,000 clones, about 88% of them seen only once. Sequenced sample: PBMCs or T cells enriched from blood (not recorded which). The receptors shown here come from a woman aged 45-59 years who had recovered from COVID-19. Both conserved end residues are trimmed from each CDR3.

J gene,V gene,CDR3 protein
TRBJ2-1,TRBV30,AWSAGIAGMNEQF
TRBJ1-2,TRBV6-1,ASSEWADYGYT
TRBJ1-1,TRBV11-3,ASSAGQGAMNTEAF
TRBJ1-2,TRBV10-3,AISLGQSYGYT
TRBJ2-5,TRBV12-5,ASGLESGPGETQY
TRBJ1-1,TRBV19,ASSTRQGSTEAF
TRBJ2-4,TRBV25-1,ASSVGGGGNIQY
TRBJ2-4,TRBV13,ASSFGEGNIQY
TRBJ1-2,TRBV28,ASSLDRVKNYGYT
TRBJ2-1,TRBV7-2,ASSSYHNEQF
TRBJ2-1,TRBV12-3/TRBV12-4,ASSLGGNEQF
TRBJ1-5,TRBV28,ASTVPQGGNQPQH
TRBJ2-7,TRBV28,ASSFAGVLSYEQY
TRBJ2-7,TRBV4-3,ASSQVWDSNYEQY
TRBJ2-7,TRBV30,AWSQGGHPYEQY
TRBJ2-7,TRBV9,ASSVSGTSGLYEQY
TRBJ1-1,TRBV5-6,ASRSGTGGMNTEAF
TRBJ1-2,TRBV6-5,ASRRQGGNYGYT
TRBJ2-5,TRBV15,ATSRDSTAFQETQY
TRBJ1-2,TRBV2,ASSRSYGYT
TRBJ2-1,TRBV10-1,ASSEDYKRSKKSAYNEQF
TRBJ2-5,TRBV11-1,ASSLMWFGETQY
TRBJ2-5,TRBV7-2,ASRQGAGDETQY
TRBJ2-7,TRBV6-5,ASSYSTSGSYEQY
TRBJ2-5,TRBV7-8,ASRDPRSGRQETQY
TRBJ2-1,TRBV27,ASRTSGIYNEQF
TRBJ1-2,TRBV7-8,ASSARTGNYGYT